This is a list of T cell receptor beta chains from one sample in a study of radiotherapy plus CTLA-4 blockade in lung cancer. Sequencing used immunoSEQ multiplex PCR; TCRdb keeps in-frame clones, though not all of them. Of about 38,000 clones listed, roughly 77% were seen once; the top ten hold about 8.1%. Here the sequenced sample was peripheral blood, taken from a patient treated with radiotherapy plus ipilimumab. The origin of the receptors is a human donor with non-small cell lung cancer who had stable disease on radiotherapy plus ipilimumab. Each CDR3 is given with its conserved first and last residue. A D gene is named only where the DNA matches it firmly. Clone sizes are given selectively: once, few, many, or a class where the clone is expanded.

abundance,v_gene,d_gene,j_gene,CDR3nt,CDR3aa
NA,TRBV7-2,NA,TRBJ1-5,TGTGCCAGCAGCTTAGCGGGGACCACCAATCAGCCCCAGCATTTT,CASSLAGTTNQPQHF
few,TRBV28,NA,TRBJ2-4,TGTGCCAGCAACGCAGCCTTAGCCAAAAACATTCAGTACTTC,CASNAALAKNIQYF
NA,TRBV5-1,NA,TRBJ1-1,TGCGCCAGCAGCTGGACAGCTGGGAACACTGAAGCTTTCTTT,CASSWTAGNTEAFF
NA,TRBV18,NA,TRBJ1-3,TGTGCCAGCTCCCCCTCAGGAGCCTCCGTTGGAAACACCATATATTTT,CASSPSGASVGNTIYF
NA,TRBV7-7,TRBD1,TRBJ2-2,TGTGCCAGCAGCACCGGGACAGGGATCACCGGGGAGCTGTTTTTT,CASSTGTGITGELFF
NA,TRBV7-3,NA,TRBJ2-2,TGTGCCAGCAACCGAGGGCAAGGGAACGGGGAGCTGTTTTTT,CASNRGQGNGELFF
NA,TRBV6-5,NA,TRBJ1-1,TGTGCCAGCAGCCAAAGAACAGCGAACACTGAAGCTTTCTTT,CASSQRTANTEAFF
NA,TRBV2,NA,TRBJ1-2,TGTGCCAGCAGTGAATCAGGGCGTAACTATGGCTACACCTTC,CASSESGRNYGYTF
NA,TRBV29-1,NA,TRBJ2-7,TGCAGCGTTGAAGGAGGGGGCGAGCAGTACTTC,CSVEGGGEQYF
NA,TRBV5-6,TRBD1,TRBJ1-5,TGTGCCAGCAGCTTGGCACAGGGACAGGGGGTCGGTCAGCCCCAGCATTTT,CASSLAQGQGVGQPQHF
NA,TRBV6-1,NA,TRBJ1-2,TGTGCCAGCAGTTTCACCAACTATGGCTACACCTTC,CASSFTNYGYTF
few,TRBV6-5,NA,TRBJ1-1,TGTGCCAGCAGTTATGCCGGGGGTGAAGCTTTCTTT,CASSYAGGEAFF
NA,TRBV5-1,NA,TRBJ2-1,TGCGCCAGCAGCTTTGGGGGTTTCCATGAGCAGTTCTTC,CASSFGGFHEQFF
NA,TRBV6-9,TRBD2,TRBJ2-7,TGTGCCAGCAGTACTAGCGGCTCCTACGAGCAGTACTTC,CASSTSGSYEQYF
NA,TRBV19,NA,TRBJ1-2,TGTGCCAGTAGTAGCCGACGGACAGCCCATAACTATGGCTACACCTTC,CASSSRRTAHNYGYTF
few,TRBV9,NA,TRBJ1-2,TGTGCCAGCAGCCCAGGAGGCTCCCTTCGGAGCTATGGCTACACCTTC,CASSPGGSLRSYGYTF
NA,TRBV5-1,NA,TRBJ2-2,TGCGCCAGCAGCTTGTTACTACCCACCGGGGAGCTGTTTTTT,CASSLLLPTGELFF
NA,TRBV5-1,TRBD2,TRBJ2-1,TGCGCCAGCAGCTTGGGCCTAGCGGGGACCAATGAGCAGTTCTTC,CASSLGLAGTNEQFF
once,TRBV30,NA,TRBJ2-2,TGTGCCTGGAGCCGGACAGCCACCGGGGAGCTGTTTTTT,CAWSRTATGELFF
NA,TRBV14,NA,TRBJ2-5,TGTGCCAGCAGCCAAGAGGCCGGTTACCGCTACGGAAGGGAGACCCAGTACTTC,CASSQEAGYRYGRETQYF
few,TRBV30,NA,TRBJ1-4,TGTGCCTGGACCCAGACCAGGAGCGCAGGGCGGGAAAAACTGTTTTTT,CAWTQTRSAGREKLFF
few,TRBV5-6,NA,TRBJ1-1,TGTGCCAGCAGCTCGCTTGTCCGAGAGGCTGAAGCTTTCTTT,CASSSLVREAEAFF
NA,TRBV28,NA,TRBJ1-1,TGTGCCAGCACAACCGGGAACACTGAAGCTTTCTTT,CASTTGNTEAFF
NA,TRBV28,NA,TRBJ1-5,TGTGCCAGCAGTCTAATCGGAGGGGGGGGACATAGCAATCAGCCCCAGCATTTT,CASSLIGGGGHSNQPQHF
NA,TRBV11-2,NA,TRBJ1-4,TGTGCCAGCAGCTTAAGTCTGGGGGCAAGAGAAAAACTGTTTTTT,CASSLSLGAREKLFF
NA,TRBV30,NA,TRBJ1-3,TGTGCCTGGAGTCAAGCGCAAAAACGCAGAAACACCATATATTTT,CAWSQAQKRRNTIYF
NA,TRBV15,NA,TRBJ2-5,TGTGCCACCTCGCCCTCCGGGGGTTGGGAGACCCAGTACTTC,CATSPSGGWETQYF
NA,TRBV6-5,TRBD1,TRBJ1-1,TGTGCCAGCAGATCAGGGGGCAGAGTCACTGAAGCTTTCTTT,CASRSGGRVTEAFF
NA,TRBV2,TRBD2,TRBJ2-3,TGTGCCAGCAGTGAATCCCGACTAGCTTCCGATACGCAGTATTTT,CASSESRLASDTQYF
once,TRBV9,NA,TRBJ1-1,TGTGCCAGCAGCGTAATCGGTGGGACTGAAGCTTTCTTT,CASSVIGGTEAFF
NA,TRBV11-3,TRBD2,TRBJ2-1,TGTGCCAGCAGCGCAAACCCCCCGACTAGCGGGGGGTCATTGCAGTTCTTC,CASSANPPTSGGSLQFF
NA,TRBV5-1,NA,TRBJ1-2,TGCGCCAGCAGCCTGGACATCGACGGCGGCTACACCTTC,CASSLDIDGGYTF
few,TRBV6-5,TRBD1,TRBJ1-3,TGTGCCAGCAGTGGGACAGCCAACTCTGGAAACACCATATATTTT,CASSGTANSGNTIYF
few,TRBV12-5,NA,TRBJ1-1,TGTGCTAGTGGTTTCATCCAGGGAAGGGACACTGAAGCTTTCTTT,CASGFIQGRDTEAFF
NA,TRBV9,NA,TRBJ1-3,TGTGCCAGCAGCCCCAACGGGGGATACTCTGGAAACACCATATATTTT,CASSPNGGYSGNTIYF